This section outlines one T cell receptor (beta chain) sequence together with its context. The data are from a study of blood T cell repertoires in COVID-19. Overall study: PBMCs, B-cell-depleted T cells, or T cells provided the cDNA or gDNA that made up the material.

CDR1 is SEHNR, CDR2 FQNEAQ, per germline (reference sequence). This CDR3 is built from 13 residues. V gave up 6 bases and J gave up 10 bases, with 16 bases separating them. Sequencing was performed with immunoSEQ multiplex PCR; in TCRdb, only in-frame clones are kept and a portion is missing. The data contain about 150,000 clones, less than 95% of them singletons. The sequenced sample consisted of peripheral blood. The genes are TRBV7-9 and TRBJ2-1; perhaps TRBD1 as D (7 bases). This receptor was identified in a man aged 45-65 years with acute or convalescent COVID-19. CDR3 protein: CASRLRTGGEQFF. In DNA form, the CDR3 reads TGTGCCAGCAGACTAAGGACAGGAGGGGAGCAGTTCTTC.